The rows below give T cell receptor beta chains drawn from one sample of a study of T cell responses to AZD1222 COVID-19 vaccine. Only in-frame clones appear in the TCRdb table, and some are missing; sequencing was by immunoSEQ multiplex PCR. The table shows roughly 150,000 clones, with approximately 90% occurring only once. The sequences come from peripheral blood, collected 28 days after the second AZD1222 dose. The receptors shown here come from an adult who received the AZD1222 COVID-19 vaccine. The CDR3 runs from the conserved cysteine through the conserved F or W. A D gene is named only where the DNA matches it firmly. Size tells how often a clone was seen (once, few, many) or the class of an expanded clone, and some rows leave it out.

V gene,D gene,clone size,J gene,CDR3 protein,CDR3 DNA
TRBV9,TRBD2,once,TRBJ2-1,CASSAQGGSYNEQFF,TGTGCCAGCAGCGCCCAGGGCGGGAGTTACAATGAGCAGTTCTTC
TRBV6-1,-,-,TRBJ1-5,CASSEAGKAQHF,TGTGCCAGCAGTGAAGCAGGAAAGGCCCAGCATTTT
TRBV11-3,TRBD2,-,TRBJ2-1,CASSRGGALLYNEQFF,TGTGCCAGCAGCCGGGGGGGAGCCCTCCTTTACAATGAGCAGTTCTTC
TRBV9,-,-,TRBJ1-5,CASSVDLVQPQHF,TGTGCCAGCAGCGTAGATCTGGTTCAGCCCCAGCATTTT
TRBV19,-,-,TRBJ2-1,CASSNPLRLVNEQFF,TGTGCCAGTAGTAACCCACTCCGACTAGTCAATGAGCAGTTCTTC
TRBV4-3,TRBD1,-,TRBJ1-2,CASSQEGGRVGYTF,TGCGCCAGCAGCCAAGAAGGGGGCAGGGTTGGCTACACCTTC
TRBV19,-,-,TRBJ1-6,CASNPGNDYSPLHF,TGTGCCAGTAATCCCGGGAACGATTATTCACCCCTCCACTTT
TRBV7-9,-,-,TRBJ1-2,CASSLEPRLRYTF,TGTGCCAGCAGCTTAGAACCACGTCTTCGCTACACCTTC
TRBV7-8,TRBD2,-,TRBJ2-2,CASSLRLAGGHGELFF,TGTGCCAGCAGCTTAAGACTAGCGGGAGGCCACGGGGAGCTGTTTTTT
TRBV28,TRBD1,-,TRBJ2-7,CASSLSDRAYEQYF,TGTGCCAGCAGTTTATCCGACAGGGCCTACGAGCAGTACTTC
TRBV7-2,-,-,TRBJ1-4,CASSPALGSLTEKLFF,TGTGCCAGCAGCCCCGCCCTGGGAAGCCTGACGGAAAAACTGTTTTTT
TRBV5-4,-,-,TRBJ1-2,CASSLAGNLLSGYTF,TGTGCCAGCAGCTTAGCCGGGAACCTTCTATCCGGCTACACCTTC
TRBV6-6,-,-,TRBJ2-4,CASSYPGTSPGDF,TGTGCCAGCAGTTACCCAGGGACAAGCCCCGGGGACTTC
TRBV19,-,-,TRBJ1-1,CASNSGGTEAFF,TGTGCCAGTAACTCTGGGGGCACTGAAGCTTTCTTT
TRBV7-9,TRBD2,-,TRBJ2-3,CASSPRLAGGIDTQYF,TGTGCCAGCAGCCCGCGACTAGCGGGAGGGATAGATACGCAGTATTTT
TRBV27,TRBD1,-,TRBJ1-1,CASSASGQGAGTEAFF,TGTGCCAGCAGTGCCTCGGGACAGGGGGCTGGCACTGAAGCTTTCTTT
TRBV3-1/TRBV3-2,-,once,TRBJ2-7,CASSQGEWVEQYF,TGTGCCAGCAGCCAAGGGGAGTGGGTCGAGCAGTACTTC
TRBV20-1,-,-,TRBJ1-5,CSASWRAGGNQPQHF,TGCAGTGCTAGTTGGAGGGCCGGGGGGAATCAGCCCCAGCATTTT
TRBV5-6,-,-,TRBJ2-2,CASSLGRGGELFF,TGTGCCAGCAGCTTGGGGCGGGGCGGGGAGCTGTTTTTT
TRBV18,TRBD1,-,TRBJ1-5,CASSPDRGQPQHF,TGTGCCAGCTCACCTGACAGGGGTCAGCCCCAGCATTTT
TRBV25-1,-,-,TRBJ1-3,CASSEPPGAGNTIYF,TGTGCCAGCAGTGAACCGCCAGGGGCTGGAAACACCATATATTTT
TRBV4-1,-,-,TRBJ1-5,CASSQRDEQPQHF,TGCGCCAGCAGCCAGAGGGATGAACAGCCCCAGCATTTT
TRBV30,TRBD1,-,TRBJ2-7,CAGGTTGQVYEQYF,TGTGCCGGGGGGACCACGGGACAGGTATACGAGCAGTACTTC
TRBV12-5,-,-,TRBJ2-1,CASGQGAGRVYDNEQFF,TGTGCTAGTGGGCAGGGGGCAGGGAGGGTTTACGACAATGAGCAGTTCTTC
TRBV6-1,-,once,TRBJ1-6,CASSERSRADNSPLHF,TGTGCCAGCAGTGAAAGGTCCCGGGCTGATAATTCACCCCTCCACTTT
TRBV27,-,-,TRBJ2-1,CASRMTGSYNEQFF,TGTGCCAGCAGGATGACAGGTTCCTACAATGAGCAGTTCTTC
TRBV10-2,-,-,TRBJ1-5,CASSDRMDSNQPQHF,TGCGCCAGCAGTGACCGGATGGATAGCAATCAGCCCCAGCATTTT
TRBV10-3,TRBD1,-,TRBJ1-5,CAISEPGQGSNQPQHF,TGTGCCATCAGTGAGCCCGGACAGGGTAGCAATCAGCCCCAGCATTTT
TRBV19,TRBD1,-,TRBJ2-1,CASSYLRGFYNEQFF,TGTGCCAGTAGTTATCTCAGGGGGTTCTACAATGAGCAGTTCTTC
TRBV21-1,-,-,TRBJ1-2,CASSKEGTGGHGYTF,TGTGCCAGCAGCAAAGAAGGGACAGGGGGACATGGCTACACCTTC
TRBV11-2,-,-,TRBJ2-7,CASSAGTPYEQYF,TGTGCCAGCAGCGCCGGGACGCCCTACGAGCAGTACTTC
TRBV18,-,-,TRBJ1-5,CASSPGGYGANQPQHF,TGTGCCAGCTCACCAGGGGGGTACGGGGCAAATCAGCCCCAGCATTTT
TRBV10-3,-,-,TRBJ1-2,CAIANVQASYGYTF,TGTGCCATTGCAAATGTCCAAGCAAGCTATGGCTACACCTTC
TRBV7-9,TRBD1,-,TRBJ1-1,CASSLSGQMNTEAFF,TGTGCCAGCAGCTTGTCGGGACAGATGAACACTGAAGCTTTCTTT
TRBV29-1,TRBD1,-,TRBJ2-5,CSVLTGNGETQYF,TGCAGCGTCTTGACAGGGAACGGAGAGACCCAGTACTTC
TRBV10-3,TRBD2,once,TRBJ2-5,CAIKGTTQETQYF,TGTGCCATCAAGGGGACTACACAAGAGACCCAGTACTTC
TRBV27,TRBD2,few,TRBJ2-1,CASSLATSGYNEQFF,TGTGCCAGCAGTCTGGCGACTAGCGGGTACAATGAGCAGTTCTTC
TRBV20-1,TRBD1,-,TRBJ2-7,CSASNRTGGAGQYF,TGCAGTGCTAGTAATCGGACAGGGGGCGCCGGGCAGTACTTC
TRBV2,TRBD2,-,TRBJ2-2,CASRRTSGSSGELFF,TGTGCCAGCAGGAGGACTAGCGGGAGTTCCGGGGAGCTGTTTTTT
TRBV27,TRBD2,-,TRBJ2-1,CASSPPTSGSQGEQFF,TGTGCCAGCAGTCCCCCAACTAGCGGGAGCCAGGGTGAGCAGTTCTTC
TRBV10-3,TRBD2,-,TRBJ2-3,CAISDRSSGRFTDTQYF,TGTGCCATCAGTGATCGGAGCAGCGGGAGATTCACAGATACGCAGTATTTT
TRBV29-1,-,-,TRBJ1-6,CSVGGGQDSPLHF,TGCAGCGTTGGTGGCGGGCAAGATTCACCCCTCCACTTT
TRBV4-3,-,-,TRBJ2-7,CASSQGPGGSYEQYF,TGCGCCAGCAGCCAAGGGCCAGGAGGTTCCTACGAGCAGTACTTC
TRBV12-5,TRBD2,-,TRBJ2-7,CASGLTTSGAFYEQYF,TGTGCTAGTGGTTTGACGACTAGCGGAGCTTTCTACGAGCAGTACTTC
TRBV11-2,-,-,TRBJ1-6,CASTTRTARSPLHF,TGTGCCAGCACAACCCGGACAGCTAGATCACCCCTCCACTTT
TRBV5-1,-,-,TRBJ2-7,CASNPHGQHNYEQYF,TGCGCCAGCAACCCTCACGGACAGCATAACTACGAGCAGTACTTC
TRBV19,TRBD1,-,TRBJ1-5,CASSISGQRNQPQHF,TGTGCCAGTAGTATATCGGGACAGCGCAATCAGCCCCAGCATTTT
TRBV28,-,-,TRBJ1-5,CASSFDSEVNSNQPQHF,TGTGCCAGCAGTTTCGACTCTGAGGTAAATAGCAATCAGCCCCAGCATTTT
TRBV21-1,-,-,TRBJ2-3,CASSKGGGQGGPRRNTDTQYF,TGTGCCAGCAGCAAAGGCGGTGGACAGGGGGGTCCTAGGCGGAACACAGATACGCAGTATTTT
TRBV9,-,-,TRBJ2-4,CASSGGEGYKNIQYF,TGTGCCAGCAGCGGGGGTGAAGGGTACAAAAACATTCAGTACTTC
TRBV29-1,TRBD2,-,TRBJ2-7,CSVEASGNGVQYF,TGCAGCGTTGAGGCTAGCGGGAACGGGGTGCAGTACTTC
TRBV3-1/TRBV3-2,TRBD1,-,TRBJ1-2,CASSQIQGAVNYGYTF,TGTGCCAGCAGCCAAATCCAGGGGGCAGTTAACTATGGCTACACCTTC
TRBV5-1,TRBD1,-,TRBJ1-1,CASSPDRDRGIGAF,TGCGCCAGCAGCCCCGATAGGGACAGGGGGATAGGGGCCTTT
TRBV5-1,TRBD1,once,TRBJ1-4,CASSRGRGQSEKLFF,TGCGCCAGCAGCCGGGGCAGGGGGCAGAGTGAAAAACTGTTTTTT
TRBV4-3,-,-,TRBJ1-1,CASSLGADVNTEAFF,TGCGCCAGCAGCCTAGGGGCCGACGTGAACACTGAAGCTTTCTTT
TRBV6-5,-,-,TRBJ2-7,CASSPLDEQYF,TGTGCCAGCAGCCCCCTAGACGAGCAGTACTTC
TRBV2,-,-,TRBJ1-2,CASRPQAYSNYGYTF,TGTGCCAGCAGACCGCAAGCTTACAGTAACTATGGCTACACCTTC
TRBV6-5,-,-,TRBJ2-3,CASSYEAGSPHTQYF,TGTGCCAGCAGTTACGAGGCGGGAAGCCCCCATACGCAGTATTTT